Only a few counts were recorded for the clone carrying this TCR beta chain. TCRdb's copy holds only in-frame clones and misses some; the assay was immunoSEQ multiplex PCR. Of some 100,000 clones listed, more than 85% are singletons. There are 12 residues in the CDR3. Trimming took off 3 bases at V and 7 bases at J, with 9 bases between the two ends. These data come from a study of blood T cell repertoires in COVID-19. Study context: T cells, B-cell-depleted T cells, or PBMCs supplied cDNA or gDNA.

The chain links TRBV12-3 or TRBV12-4 to TRBJ1-1; possibly TRBD1 for D (6 bases). The receptor was isolated from a human donor with acute or convalescent COVID-19. The donor label of this sample is uncertain. What was sequenced was peripheral blood. The CDR3 reads CASSFRGGEAFF. The CDR3 nucleotides are TGTGCCAGCAGTTTCAGGGGTGGTGAAGCTTTCTTT.